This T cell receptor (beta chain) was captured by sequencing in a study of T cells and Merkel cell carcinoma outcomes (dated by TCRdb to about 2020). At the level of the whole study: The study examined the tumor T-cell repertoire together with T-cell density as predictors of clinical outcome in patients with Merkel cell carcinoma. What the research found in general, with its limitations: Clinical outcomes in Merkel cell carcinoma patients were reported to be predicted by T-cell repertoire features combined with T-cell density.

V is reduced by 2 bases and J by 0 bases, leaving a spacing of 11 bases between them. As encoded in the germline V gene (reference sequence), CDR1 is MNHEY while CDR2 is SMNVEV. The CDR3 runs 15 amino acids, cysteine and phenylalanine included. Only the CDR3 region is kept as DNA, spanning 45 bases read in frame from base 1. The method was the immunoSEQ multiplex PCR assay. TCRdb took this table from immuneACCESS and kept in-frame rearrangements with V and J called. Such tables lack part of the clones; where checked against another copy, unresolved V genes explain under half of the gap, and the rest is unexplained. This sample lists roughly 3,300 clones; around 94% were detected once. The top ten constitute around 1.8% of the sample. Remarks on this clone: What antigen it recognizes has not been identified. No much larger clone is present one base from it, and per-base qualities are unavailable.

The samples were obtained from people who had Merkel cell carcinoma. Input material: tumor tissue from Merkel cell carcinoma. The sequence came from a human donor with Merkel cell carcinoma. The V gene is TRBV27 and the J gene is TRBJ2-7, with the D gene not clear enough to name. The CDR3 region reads CASSLVSESSYEQYF. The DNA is TGTGCCAGCAGTTTAGTTTCTGAGAGCTCCTACGAGCAGTACTTC.